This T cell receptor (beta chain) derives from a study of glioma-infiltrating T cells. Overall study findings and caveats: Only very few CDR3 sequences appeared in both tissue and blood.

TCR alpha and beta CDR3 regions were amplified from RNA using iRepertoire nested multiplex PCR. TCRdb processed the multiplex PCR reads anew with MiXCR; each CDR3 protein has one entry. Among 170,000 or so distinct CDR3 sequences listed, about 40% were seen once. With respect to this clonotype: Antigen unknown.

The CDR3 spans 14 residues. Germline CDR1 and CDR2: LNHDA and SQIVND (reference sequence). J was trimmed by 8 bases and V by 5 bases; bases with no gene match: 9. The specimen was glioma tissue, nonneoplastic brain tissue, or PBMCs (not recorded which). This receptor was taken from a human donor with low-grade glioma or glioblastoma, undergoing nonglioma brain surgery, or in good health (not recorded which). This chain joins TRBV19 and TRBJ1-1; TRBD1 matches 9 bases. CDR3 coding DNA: TGTGCCAGTAGTCCCCTACGGACAGGGGAGGAAGCTTTCTTT. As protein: CASSPLRTGEEAFF.